Listed here are 4 T cell receptor beta chains from one sample, sequenced in a study of blood T cells in healthy people across ages. A second PCR, run for roughly 7 to 12 cycles, used a sample-barcoded 5' primer plus a J-beta primer mix. TCRdb recomputed calls from the 5' RACE reads with MiXCR, one row per CDR3 protein. The table records approximately 1.5 million distinct CDR3 sequences, about 31% of them present only once. The sequenced sample consisted of blood. Every receptor here comes from a woman aged 25 to 45 in good health.

This clonotype was observed a handful of times. The rearrangement links TRBV6-1 to TRBJ2-2; D gene unclear. Per germline, CDR1 MNHNS and CDR2 SASEGT. This CDR3 spans 13 amino acids. V lost 8 bases to trimming and J lost 7 bases, with 14 bases between them. CDR3 amino acids: CASVERLGGELFF. CDR3 sequence (DNA): TGTGCCAGCGTTGAAAGATTGGGCGGGGAGCTGTTTTTT.

The chain has TRBV7-2 and TRBJ1-2; TRBD1 might be the D (6 bases). Trimming stripped 4 bases from V and 8 bases from J, with 20 bases between. Germline lookup yields CDR1 SGHTA and CDR2 FQGNSA. The length of the CDR3 is 15 residues. The CDR3 reads CASSSADRGAFGYTF. The CDR3, as DNA: TGTGCCAGCAGCTCAGCGGACAGAGGGGCATTCGGCTACACCTTC.

Details on this clonotype: One end of the junction fails to match germline, which may point to a read error. The J gene is TRBJ1-2, the V gene TRBV27, with no clear D. CDR3 length: 14 residues. Germline-derived CDR1 and CDR2 are MNHEY and SMNVEV (reference sequence). As DNA, the CDR3 is TGTGCCTGCAGTTTATCTCCCGAAAGTAATGGCTACACCTTC. Translating it yields CACSLSPESNGYTF.

This clonotype was seen ten or more times. At one end the junction does not follow the germline gene, possibly because of a read error. J is TRBJ2-5 and V is TRBV5-1; D may match TRBD1 or TRBD2 (6 bases each). Germline CDR1 and CDR2: SGHRS and YFSETQ. The CDR3 runs 14 residues. This CDR3 is CASSSTGRQETQYF. CDR3 in DNA: TGTGCCAGCAGCTCTACAGGGAGGCAAGAGACCCAGTACTTC.